This T cell receptor (beta chain) is drawn from a study of OX40 agonist ivuxolimab in advanced cancers. Turning to the study itself: Patients with prior anti-PD-1, anti-PD-L1 or anti-CTLA-4 therapy were eligible; roughly 41% had some. General study findings and limits: Some nonresponders also had low normalized T-cell clonal expansion. Among T cells, CD8+ cells averaged more expanded clones than CD4+ cells.

Turning to this clone: Its antigen is as yet unknown.

Trimming removed 6 bases from V and 6 bases from J, with 15 bases in between. The CDR3 runs 13 residues. Germline CDR1 SNHLY, CDR2 FYNNEI. No patient had autoimmune disease or received systemic immunosuppression. The method was immunoSEQ multiplex PCR; TCRdb's version includes in-frame clones alone and lacks a portion of them. The sample carries tens of thousands of clones, about 80% recorded once. The material was CD4+ or CD8+ T cells sorted from blood, obtained in a trial of the OX40 agonist ivuxolimab. The chain recombines TRBV2 with TRBJ2-7; D remains ambiguous. This receptor was identified in an adult with an advanced solid tumor such as melanoma, head and neck, liver or kidney cancer. The DNA of the CDR3 is TGTGCCAGCAGCGTCGGCCCCGTGGCCGAGCAGTACTTC. Protein product: CASSVGPVAEQYF.